These 29 T cell receptor beta chains were sequenced from one sample in a study of radiation and T cells in renal cell carcinoma. Sample time point: baseline pretreatment blood. Documented treatment: 15 Gy SBRT to primary tumor, nephrectomy 4 weeks later. Repertoires were generated with immunoSEQ multiplex PCR, while TCRdb's copy carries only in-frame clones and drops some. The table lists roughly 100,000 clones, 75% to 90% of them singletons, with approximately 8.4% in the top ten. The sequences come from blood, collected from a patient whose treatment included radiotherapy and nephrectomy. These receptor sequences come from a man in his fifties with renal cell carcinoma.

V gene TRBV4-3 combines with J gene TRBJ1-3; the D is unclear. Trimming removed 0 bases from V and 2 bases from J, with 14 bases in between. CDR1 LGHNA and CDR2 YSLEER come from the germline V gene. The CDR3 loop spans 17 amino acids. This chain's CDR3 is CASSQDGGFLTGNTIYF. CDR3 DNA sequence: TGCGCCAGCAGCCAAGATGGCGGGTTTCTTACTGGAAACACCATATATTTT.

The chain uses TRBV4-3 and TRBJ1-4; D is unresolved. Germline V gives CDR1 LGHNA, CDR2 YSLEER. The V end was cut by 0 bases, the J end by 2 bases, with 7 bases between. The CDR3 has 15 residues. Here the CDR3 reads CASSQEEATNEKLFF. Here the CDR3 DNA reads TGCGCCAGCAGCCAAGAGGAAGCTACTAATGAAAAACTGTTTTTT.

This chain uses TRBV27 with TRBJ2-5; 9 bases line up with TRBD2. Near its end, the DNA agrees better with TRBJ2-7, so the J call may be wrong. CDR3 length equals 13 residues. CDR1 is MNHEY and CDR2 is SMNVEV in the germline V gene (reference sequence). CDR3 nucleotide sequence: TGTGCCAGCACCCAACTAGCGGGCTACGAGCAGTACTTC. Translation: CASTQLAGYEQYF.

The chain combines TRBV5-1 with TRBJ2-3; tentative D call: TRBD1 (5 bases). Trimming removed 5 bases from V and 5 bases from J, with 21 bases in between. CDR1 is SGHRS and CDR2 is YFSETQ in the germline V gene. CDR3 size: 16 residues. The CDR3 loop reads CASSTTIAGREDTQYF. Written as DNA, the CDR3 is TGCGCCAGCAGTACTACAATTGCTGGCAGGGAAGATACGCAGTATTTT.

The chain is built from TRBV5-1 and TRBJ2-2; TRBD1 is a possible D gene (5 bases). Trimming shortened V by 4 bases and J by 4 bases, and 14 bases separated the two germline ends. Germline CDR1 SGHRS, CDR2 YFSETQ. The CDR3 loop spans 15 amino acids. The CDR3 nucleotides read TGCGCCAGCAGCAATTATCAGGGAACCACCGGGGAGCTGTTTTTT. Its translation: CASSNYQGTTGELFF.

V is TRBV29-1 and J is TRBJ2-4; 7 nucleotides align to TRBD1. The CDR3 extends over 12 amino acids. Germline V gene sequence: CDR1 SQVTM, CDR2 ANQGSEA. Trimming removed 5 bases from V and 5 bases from J; junction bases left unmatched: 3. DNA for the CDR3: TGCAGCGTTAGGGGGCAGGAAAACATTCAGTACTTC. It codes for CSVRGQENIQYF.

This sequence joins TRBV5-4 and TRBJ2-5; TRBD2 agrees at 9 bases. The CDR3 has 15 amino acids. Unmatched junction bases numbered 9, after V lost 5 bases and J lost 4 bases. Germline CDR1 is SGHNT and CDR2 is YYREEE (reference sequence). The CDR3 reads CASSSAGGPRETQYF. CDR3 nucleotides: TGTGCCAGCAGTTCTGCGGGGGGGCCGAGAGAGACCCAGTACTTC.

This clone occurred a few times. This chain joins TRBV29-1 and TRBJ2-7, with D tentatively TRBD1 (6 bases). The V end lost 7 bases, the J end lost 5 bases, and 15 bases lay between the germline ends. Looked up from germline, CDR1 is SQVTM and CDR2 is ANQGSEA. This CDR3 is built from 12 residues. This CDR3 reads CSGGRGIHEQYF. In nucleotides, the CDR3 is TGCAGCGGTGGAAGGGGGATCCACGAGCAGTACTTC.

The chain employs TRBV29-1 and TRBJ1-2, with a tentative D call TRBD1 (5 bases). V lost 3 bases to trimming and J lost 7 bases, with 12 bases between them. This CDR3 comprises 12 residues. Germline assignment: CDR1 SQVTM and CDR2 ANQGSEA. CDR3 protein: CSVEGGGRGYTF. CDR3 sequence (DNA): TGCAGCGTTGAGGGTGGGGGTCGTGGCTACACCTTC.

The gene calls are TRBV27 and TRBJ1-4, with 8 bases matching TRBD1. Losses at the gene ends were 8 bases for V and 7 bases for J; bases not matched to a gene: 15. The CDR3 is 16 residues long. Germline V lookup: CDR1 MNHEY, CDR2 SMNVEV (reference sequence). DNA of the CDR3: TGTGCCAGCCTTCCCGTCCAGGGGGCGAGTGGTGAAAAACTGTTTTTT. The encoded protein is CASLPVQGASGEKLFF. Together with reference TRBV27 and TRBJ1-4, the CDR3 gives the full variable domain: EAQVTQNPRYLITVTGKKLTVTCSQNMNHEYMSWYRQDPGLGLRQIYYSMNVEVTDKGDVPEGYKVSRKEKRNFPLILESPSPNQTSLYFCASLPVQGASGEKLFFGSGTQLSVL.

This clone is a singleton in its sample. V is TRBV18 and J is TRBJ1-4; D is unresolved. The V gene's germline CDR1 is KGHSH and CDR2 LQKENI. The CDR3 extends over 18 amino acids. The germline V and J ends were trimmed by 2 bases and 0 bases, with 16 bases remaining between them. For the CDR3, the DNA is TGTGCCAGCTCACCAACGTACGTCTCCCGTGCAACTAATGAAAAACTGTTTTTT. It is translated as CASSPTYVSRATNEKLFF.

This clone was counted between two and nine times. V is TRBV27 and J is TRBJ1-2; 7 bases line up with TRBD1. V shed 3 bases and J 5 bases; nucleotides not matched to a gene: 9. The CDR3 has 15 residues. Looked up from germline, CDR1 is MNHEY and CDR2 is SMNVEV (reference sequence). CDR3: CASSFGTAESYGYTF. The CDR3 DNA follows: TGTGCCAGCAGTTTCGGGACAGCCGAGAGTTATGGCTACACCTTC.

This clone was observed a handful of times. The chain employs TRBV6-6 and TRBJ2-7; the match to TRBD1 covers 9 bases. Germline assignment: CDR1 MNHNY and CDR2 SVGAGI (reference sequence). The V gene end was trimmed by 6 bases and the J gene end by 4 bases; junction bases not matched to a gene: 7. This CDR3 spans 14 amino acids. This CDR3 reads CASSLGTGRYEQYF. As DNA, the CDR3 is TGTGCCAGCAGCCTAGGGACAGGGCGGTACGAGCAGTACTTC.

This sequence joins TRBV4-2 and TRBJ1-6; D is unresolved. The V gene lost 1 base and the J gene lost 0 bases, with 7 bases spanning the gap. Germline CDR1 and CDR2: LGHNA and YNFKEQ. The CDR3 covers 16 residues. The CDR3 region has the DNA TGTGCCAGCAGCCAAGTTCGGAGCTCCTATAATTCACCCCTCCACTTT. This gives the protein CASSQVRSSYNSPLHF.

The chain carries TRBV7-9 and TRBJ2-3, with no clear D. V was clipped by 6 bases and J by 13 bases, with 8 bases between them. CDR1 is SEHNR and CDR2 is FQNEAQ in the germline V gene (reference sequence). The length of the CDR3 is 9 residues. The CDR3, as DNA: TGTGCCAGCAGTCTCACGGAGTATTTT. This translates into CASSLTEYF.

This chain connects TRBV28 to TRBJ2-3, with D perhaps given as TRBD1 or TRBD2 (5 bases each). Germline CDR1 is MDHEN and CDR2 is SYDVKM. V lost 8 bases and J 8 bases, leaving 14 bases between the germline ends. CDR3 length: 12 residues. CDR3: CASRRERGTQYF. CDR3 DNA: TGTGCCAGCCGCAGGGAGCGCGGTACGCAGTATTTT.

This clone was seen just once. V usage is TRBV5-1 and J usage is TRBJ1-2; TRBD1 might be the D (6 bases). Germline V CDR1 and CDR2: SGHRS, YFSETQ. The CDR3 has 14 residues. V lost 0 bases to trimming and J lost 3 bases, with 9 bases between them. In DNA, the CDR3 is TGCGCCAGCAGCTTGGCAGGGGACTACTATGGCTACACCTTC. Translated: CASSLAGDYYGYTF.

The chain couples TRBV7-2 to TRBJ1-2; weak D call: TRBD1 (6 bases). Germline lookup yields CDR1 SGHTA and CDR2 FQGNSA. V was trimmed by 4 bases and J by 7 bases, leaving 16 bases between them. The CDR3 totals 14 residues. CDR3 nucleotide sequence: TGTGCCAGCAGCTCCTCGGGGGGGGCGACTGGCTACACCTTC. Amino acids: CASSSSGGATGYTF.

This clone was picked up a small number of times. The chain joins TRBV29-1 to TRBJ2-3; D unresolved. This CDR3 is 12 amino acids long. Germline assignment: CDR1 SQVTM and CDR2 ANQGSEA. Trimming took off 4 bases at V and 4 bases at J, with 9 bases between the two ends. Here the CDR3 reads CSVVVVADTQYF. The CDR3 region has the DNA TGCAGCGTTGTTGTGGTGGCAGATACGCAGTATTTT.

The chain joins TRBV5-1 to TRBJ2-1, with 7 nucleotides matching TRBD2. Trimming cost V 2 bases and J 7 bases; bases outside gene matches: 9. Germline V lookup: CDR1 SGHRS, CDR2 YFSETQ. The CDR3 is 15 amino acids. CDR3 protein: CASSLGAGAVNEQFF. The CDR3 DNA is TGCGCCAGCAGCTTAGGGGCGGGAGCGGTGAATGAGCAGTTCTTC.

The CDR3 sequence is CASSEGQGAVAFF. In DNA, the CDR3 is TGTGCCAGCAGTGAAGGACAGGGGGCTGTCGCTTTCTTT. The V and J genes are TRBV6-1 and TRBJ1-1; 10 bases match TRBD1. In germline, CDR1 is MNHNS, CDR2 SASEGT. The ends lost 1 base at V and 11 bases at J; junction bases unmatched: 4. This CDR3 contains 13 residues.

The rearrangement links TRBV27 to TRBJ1-1, with no clear D. CDR3 size: 16 residues. V shed 6 bases and J shed 0 bases, with 17 bases lying between them. CDR1 is MNHEY, CDR2 SMNVEV, per germline (reference sequence). The CDR3 protein is CASSPQWKNMNTEAFF. CDR3 DNA: TGTGCCAGCAGCCCCCAGTGGAAGAACATGAACACTGAAGCTTTCTTT.

This chain connects TRBV9 to TRBJ1-1, with TRBD1 matching over 8 bases. CDR1 and CDR2 from the germline V gene are SGDLS and YYNGEE. This CDR3 is built from 16 residues. J lost 1 base, V lost 2 bases, and 7 bases had no gene match. For the CDR3, the DNA is TGTGCCAGCAGCGTGGAGGCAGGGGGCAGGAACACTGAAGCTTTCTTT. Its translation is CASSVEAGGRNTEAFF.

The chain joins TRBV6-4 to TRBJ1-1; D is ambiguous. CDR1 is MRHNA and CDR2 is SNTAGT in the germline V gene. The CDR3 runs 16 residues. V was cut by 4 bases and J by 0 bases, with 15 bases left in between. Written as DNA, the CDR3 is TGTGCCAGCAGTGTTTTTCAGCGGGGAGTGAACACTGAAGCTTTCTTT. This codes for CASSVFQRGVNTEAFF.

This chain joins TRBV7-2 and TRBJ2-7; 9 bases line up with TRBD1. V lost 5 bases and J lost 3; bases outside the gene matches: 5. The germline V gene encodes CDR1 SGHTA and CDR2 FQGNSA. This CDR3 spans 14 amino acids. CDR3 nucleotides: TGTGCCAGCAGCCTACAGGGGGCAAGCTACGAGCAGTACTTC. This gives the protein CASSLQGASYEQYF.

V usage is TRBV9 and J usage is TRBJ1-1; D perhaps matches TRBD1 (5 bases). Trimming removed 0 bases from V and 0 bases from J, with 9 bases in between. The V gene's germline CDR1 is SGDLS and CDR2 YYNGEE. This CDR3 has 15 residues. Here the CDR3 reads CASSVVGGMNTEAFF. The CDR3 DNA reads TGTGCCAGCAGCGTAGTCGGGGGGATGAACACTGAAGCTTTCTTT. The entire variable domain, with the rest obtained from reference TRBV9 and TRBJ1-1, is as follows: DSGVTQTPKHLITATGQRVTLRCSPRSGDLSVYWYQQSLDQGLQFLIQYYNGEERAKGNILERFSAQQFPDLHSELNLSSLELGDSALYFCASSVVGGMNTEAFFGQGTRLTVV.

The chain carries TRBV6-5 and TRBJ2-5; either TRBD1 or TRBD2 may fit D (5 bases each). This CDR3 has 12 residues. Germline CDR1 and CDR2: MNHEY and SVGAGI. The V end lost 7 bases, the J end lost 3 bases, and 9 bases lay between the germline ends. The CDR3 DNA follows: TGTGCCAGCATAGGGACGGAAGAGACCCAGTACTTC. This sequence encodes CASIGTEETQYF.

The chain couples TRBV6-4 to TRBJ2-7, with a tentative D call TRBD1 (6 bases). V was shortened by 7 bases and J by 0 bases, with 22 bases between the two germline ends. Looked up from germline, CDR1 is MRHNA and CDR2 is SNTAGT. This CDR3 is built from 17 residues. This CDR3 reads CASTSGQGETSSYEQYF. CDR3 nucleotides: TGTGCCAGCACCTCGGGACAAGGAGAAACTAGCTCCTACGAGCAGTACTTC.

This chain's CDR3 is CASSQGSGSTYEQYF. The DNA for the CDR3 is TGCGCCAGCAGCCAAGGCTCCGGGAGTACCTACGAGCAGTACTTC. The rearrangement uses TRBV4-1 and TRBJ2-7; tentatively, D is TRBD2 (6 bases). The CDR3 totals 15 residues. Germline V gene data show CDR1 as MGHRA and CDR2 as YSYEKL. Deletions cut 1 base from V and 2 bases from J, with 12 bases between.